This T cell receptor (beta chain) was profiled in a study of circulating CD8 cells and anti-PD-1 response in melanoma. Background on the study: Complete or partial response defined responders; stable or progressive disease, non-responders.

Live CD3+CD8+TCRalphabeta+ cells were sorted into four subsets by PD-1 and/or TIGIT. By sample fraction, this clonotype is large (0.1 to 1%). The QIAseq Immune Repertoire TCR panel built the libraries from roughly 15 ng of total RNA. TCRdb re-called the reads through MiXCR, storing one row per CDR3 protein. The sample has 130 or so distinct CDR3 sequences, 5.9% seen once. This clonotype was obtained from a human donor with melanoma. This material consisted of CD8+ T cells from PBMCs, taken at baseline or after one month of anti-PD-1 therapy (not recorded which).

CDR3 amino acids: CASSETSTISYEQYF. The CDR3 DNA sequence: TGCGCCAGCAGTGAGACCAGTACAATTTCCTACGAGCAGTACTTC. The gene calls are TRBV10-2 and TRBJ2-7; D call uncertain. The CDR3 consists of 15 residues. Germline CDR1 WSHSY, CDR2 SAAADI. The V end lost 2 bases, the J end lost 1 base, and 12 bases lay between the germline ends.